This TCR beta chain is drawn from a study of cytomegalovirus exposure and HLA in healthy donors. Notes on this clone: Its target is not known.

Germline lookup yields CDR1 LNHDA and CDR2 SQIVND (reference sequence). The CDR3 has 14 residues. V lost 7 bases and J lost 4; bases outside the gene matches: 9. 60 Vbeta and 13 Jbeta primers were used in PCR. Produced via immunoSEQ multiplex PCR; TCRdb's table is partial and in-frame only. The sample holds fewer than 150,000 clones, about 76% seen once. Study-wide results and limits: Later genetic work tied a missense DCLRE1C variant to beta-chain V and J trimming.

The source material was PBMCs. The chain carries TRBV19 and TRBJ2-7; 8 nucleotides align to TRBD1. The clonotype originates from a man aged 18 to 29 in good health and CMV-seronegative. The CDR3: CASNGPGQDYEQYF. CDR3 nucleotides: TGTGCCAGTAATGGACCGGGACAGGATTACGAGCAGTACTTC.